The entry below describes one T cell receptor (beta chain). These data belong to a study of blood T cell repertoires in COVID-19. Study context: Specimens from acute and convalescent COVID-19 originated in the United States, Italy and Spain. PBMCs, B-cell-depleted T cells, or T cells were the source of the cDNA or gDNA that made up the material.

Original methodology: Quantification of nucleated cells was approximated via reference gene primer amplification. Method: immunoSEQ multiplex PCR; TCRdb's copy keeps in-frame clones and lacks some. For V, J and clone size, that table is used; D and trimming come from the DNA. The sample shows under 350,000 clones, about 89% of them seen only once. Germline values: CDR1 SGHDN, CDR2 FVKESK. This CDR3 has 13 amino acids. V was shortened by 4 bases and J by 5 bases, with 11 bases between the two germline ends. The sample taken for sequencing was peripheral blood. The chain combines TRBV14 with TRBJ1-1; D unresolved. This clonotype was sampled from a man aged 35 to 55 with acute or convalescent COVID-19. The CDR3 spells CASSPIRSTEAFF. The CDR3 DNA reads TGTGCCAGCAGCCCTATCCGGTCAACTGAAGCTTTCTTT. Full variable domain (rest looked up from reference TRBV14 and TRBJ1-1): EAGVTQFPSHSVIEKGQTVTLRCDPISGHDNLYWYRRVMGKEIKFLLHFVKESKQDESGMPNNRFLAERTGGTYSTLKVQPAELEDSGVYFCASSPIRSTEAFFGQGTRLTVV.